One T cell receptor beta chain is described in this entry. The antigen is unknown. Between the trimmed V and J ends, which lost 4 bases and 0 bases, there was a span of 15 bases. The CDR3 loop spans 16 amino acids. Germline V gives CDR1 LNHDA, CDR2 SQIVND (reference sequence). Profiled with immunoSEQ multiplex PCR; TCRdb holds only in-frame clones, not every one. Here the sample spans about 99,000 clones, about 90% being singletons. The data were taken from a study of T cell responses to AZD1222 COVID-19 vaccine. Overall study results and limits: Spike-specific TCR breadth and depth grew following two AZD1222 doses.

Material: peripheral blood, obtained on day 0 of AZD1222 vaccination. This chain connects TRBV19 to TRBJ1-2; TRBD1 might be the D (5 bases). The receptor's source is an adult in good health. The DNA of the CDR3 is TGTGCCAGTAGTACGGGACCCCCGAAAACTAACTATGGCTACACCTTC. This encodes CASSTGPPKTNYGYTF.